This TCR beta chain emerged from a study of blood T cell repertoires in COVID-19. Assay: immunoSEQ multiplex PCR; the TCRdb copy retains only in-frame clones and omits some. The sample lists about 220,000 clones, 82% occurring once. This receptor was obtained from an elderly woman with acute or convalescent COVID-19. Sequences were obtained from peripheral blood.

The CDR3 protein is CASSPPARGGGLFF. The CDR3 DNA sequence: TGTGCCAGCAGTCCCCCAGCCCGTGGCGGCGGACTGTTTTTT. V and J are TRBV2 and TRBJ1-4; D remains ambiguous. The V end lost 5 bases, the J end lost 13 bases, and 20 bases lay between the germline ends. Germline values: CDR1 SNHLY, CDR2 FYNNEI. There are 14 residues in the CDR3.